Following are 16 T cell receptor beta chains from one sample sequenced in a study of siplizumab effects on memory and regulatory T cells. The method was immunoSEQ multiplex PCR; TCRdb's version includes in-frame clones alone and lacks a portion of them. The sample has about 97,000 clones, about 93% seen once. Sequencing used CD4+ T cells sorted from blood. Receptor source: a human donor in good health.

This sequence joins TRBV19 and TRBJ2-5; no clear D. V lost 6 bases and J lost 4, with 9 bases in between. The germline CDR1 and CDR2 sequences are LNHDA and SQIVND (reference sequence). CDR3 length: 12 amino acids. The CDR3 sequence is CASSRLGETQYF. The CDR3 DNA reads as TGTGCCAGTAGCCGACTTGGAGAGACCCAGTACTTC.

The chain joins TRBV19 to TRBJ1-1, with 8 bases identical to TRBD1. V shed 3 bases, J shed 11 bases, and the junction held 11 bases outside the gene matches. This CDR3 region has 14 residues. Germline V gene sequence: CDR1 LNHDA, CDR2 SQIVND (reference sequence). The CDR3 bases are TGTGCCAGTAGTATTTTGCAGGGGGCGTTCGGCGCTTTCTTT. It translates to CASSILQGAFGAFF.

This clone showed up just once. The V and J genes are TRBV10-3 and TRBJ2-7; D possibly corresponds to TRBD2 (7 bases). V lost 10 bases to trimming and J lost 5 bases, with 21 bases between them. CDR3 length: 14 amino acids. Germline loops: CDR1 ENHRY, CDR2 SYGVKD. The DNA of the CDR3 is TGTGCCACGAGTAAGGGGGGGGCAGACGACGAGCAGTACTTC. Translating it yields CATSKGGADDEQYF.

The chain has TRBV5-6 and TRBJ2-3, with TRBD2 matching 7 bases. V shed 5 bases, J shed 1 base, and the junction held 13 bases outside the gene matches. This CDR3 has 17 residues. The germline V gene encodes CDR1 SGHDT and CDR2 YYEEEE. The CDR3 nucleotides read TGTGCCAGCAGTTCCCGTACACTGACTAGCCGCACAGATACGCAGTATTTT. This encodes CASSSRTLTSRTDTQYF.

The chain has TRBV7-2 and TRBJ1-2, with D possibly TRBD1 on 6 matching bases. V gave up 5 bases and J gave up 4 bases, with 17 bases separating them. This CDR3 is built from 15 residues. Germline V gives CDR1 SGHTA, CDR2 FQGNSA. Written as DNA, the CDR3 is TGTGCCAGCAGCCACGGGGGGGGGCGCACCTATGGCTACACCTTC. This codes for CASSHGGGRTYGYTF.

V and J are TRBV25-1 and TRBJ1-6; 11 positions match TRBD1. The CDR3 sequence is 15 residues long. After removal of 4 bases from V and 6 bases from J, the junction contained 2 bases not matched to a gene. Germline V gene lookup returns CDR1 MGHDK and CDR2 SYGVNS. CDR3 sequence: CASSAGTGGNSPLHF. The CDR3 region has the DNA TGTGCCAGCAGTGCTGGGACAGGGGGTAATTCACCCCTCCACTTT.

This chain links TRBV2 with TRBJ2-3, with 7 nucleotides matching TRBD2. Germline V gene sequence: CDR1 SNHLY, CDR2 FYNNEI. V lost 0 bases, J lost 6 bases, and 3 bases stayed unmatched. The CDR3 has 14 residues. The CDR3 here is CASSEARGSDTQYF. CDR3 in DNA: TGTGCCAGCAGTGAAGCGCGCGGGAGTGATACGCAGTATTTT.

This sequence joins TRBV11-1 and TRBJ2-7; D perhaps matches TRBD2 (6 bases). The CDR3 is 13 amino acids. V was clipped by 5 bases and J by 4 bases, with 12 bases between them. Germline V lookup: CDR1 SGHAT, CDR2 FQDESV (reference sequence). The CDR3 region has the DNA TGTGCCAGCAGCCTTCCGGGGGTTTACGAGCAGTACTTC. This sequence encodes CASSLPGVYEQYF.

This clone was found a few times. The CDR3 region is CASSLMGERGNIQYF. The CDR3 coding sequence is TGTGCCAGCAGTTTAATGGGGGAGCGCGGAAACATTCAGTACTTC. The chain links TRBV27 to TRBJ2-4; either TRBD1 or TRBD2 may supply D (5 bases each). V was cut by 2 bases and J by 6 bases, with 14 bases left in between. The length of the CDR3 is 15 residues. Germline CDR1 reads MNHEY; CDR2 reads SMNVEV (reference sequence).

The chain employs TRBV4-1 and TRBJ2-7; 7 bases align to TRBD2. Germline V lookup: CDR1 MGHRA, CDR2 YSYEKL. The CDR3 runs to 16 residues. V dropped 1 base and J dropped 6; count of bases not matched to a gene: 12. CDR3 sequence reads: CASSQGPGGSFGEQYF. The CDR3 nucleotides read TGCGCCAGCAGCCAAGGACCGGGAGGCAGCTTCGGCGAGCAGTACTTC.

Many counts were recorded for this clone. Other DNA sequences from this sample encode an identical CDR3 as well. CDR3 residues: CASSLGHDTEAFF. The CDR3 nucleotides read TGCGCCAGCAGCTTGGGACACGACACTGAAGCTTTCTTT. The chain employs TRBV5-1 and TRBJ1-1; no clear D gene. Germline V gene data show CDR1 as SGHRS and CDR2 as YFSETQ. The CDR3 runs to 13 residues. V was cut by 0 bases and J by 3 bases, with 6 bases left in between. The full variable domain, completed using reference TRBV5-1 and TRBJ1-1, is KAGVTQTPRYLIKTRGQQVTLSCSPISGHRSVSWYQQTPGQGLQFLFEYFSETQRNKGNFPGRFSGRQFSNSRSEMNVSTLELGDSALYLCASSLGHDTEAFFGQGTRLTVV.

The chain is built from TRBV10-3 and TRBJ2-3, with no clear D. The ends were cut back, 3 bases at V and 0 bases at J, with 10 bases in the middle. CDR3 length: 15 residues. Germline CDR1 is ENHRY and CDR2 is SYGVKD. The CDR3 coding sequence is TGTGCCATCAGTGATTTGGGCACTAGCACAGATACGCAGTATTTT. Amino acid sequence: CAISDLGTSTDTQYF.

This chain connects TRBV28 to TRBJ1-5, with D perhaps matching TRBD1 (5 bases). The germline CDR1 and CDR2 sequences are MDHEN and SYDVKM. The V end was cut by 1 base, the J end by 4 bases, with 23 bases between. The CDR3 sequence is 19 residues long. The DNA for the CDR3 is TGTGCCAGCAGTTTATTCGTCCGGGGCAGGGCTAGAGGAAATCAGCCCCAGCATTTT. Residues: CASSLFVRGRARGNQPQHF.

This chain uses TRBV28 with TRBJ2-2, with TRBD2 as a possible D gene (5 bases). CDR1 is MDHEN and CDR2 is SYDVKM in the germline V gene. CDR3 size: 15 residues. Trimming removed 6 bases from V and 0 bases from J, with 11 bases in between. DNA of the CDR3: TGTGCCAGCAGAGGCGGGCCTCCGAACACCGGGGAGCTGTTTTTT. Translated, it gives CASRGGPPNTGELFF.

This chain uses TRBV28 with TRBJ2-7; tentatively, D is TRBD1 or TRBD2 (6 bases each). The V end lost 4 bases, the J end lost 2 bases, and 15 bases lay between the germline ends. The CDR3 extends over 15 amino acids. In germline, CDR1 is MDHEN, CDR2 SYDVKM. This chain's CDR3 is CASSYAGHVTYEQYF. The CDR3 DNA follows: TGTGCCAGCAGTTATGCGGGACATGTAACCTACGAGCAGTACTTC.

The chain carries TRBV5-1 and TRBJ2-2; 7 bases line up with TRBD1. The ends lost 2 bases at V and 5 bases at J; junction bases unmatched: 18. CDR3 length: 19 amino acids. Germline lookup yields CDR1 SGHRS and CDR2 YFSETQ. The CDR3 DNA reads as TGCGCCAGCAGCTTAAGGGGACAGACTATTTTCCGTGGGACCGGGGAGCTGTTTTTT. This sequence encodes CASSLRGQTIFRGTGELFF.